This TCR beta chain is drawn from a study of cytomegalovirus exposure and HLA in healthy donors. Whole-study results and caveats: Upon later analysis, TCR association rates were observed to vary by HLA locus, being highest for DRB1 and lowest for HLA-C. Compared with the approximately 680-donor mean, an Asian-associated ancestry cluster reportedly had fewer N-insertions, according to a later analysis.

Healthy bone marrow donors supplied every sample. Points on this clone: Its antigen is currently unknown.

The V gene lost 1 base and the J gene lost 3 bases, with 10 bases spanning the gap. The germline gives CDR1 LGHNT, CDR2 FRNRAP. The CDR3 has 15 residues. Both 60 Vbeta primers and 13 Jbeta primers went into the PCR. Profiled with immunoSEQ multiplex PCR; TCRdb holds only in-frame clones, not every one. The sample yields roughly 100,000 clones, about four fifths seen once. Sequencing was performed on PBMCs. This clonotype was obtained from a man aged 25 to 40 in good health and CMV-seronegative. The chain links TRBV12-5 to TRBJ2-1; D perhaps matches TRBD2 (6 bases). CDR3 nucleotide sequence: TGTGCTAGTGGTTTGGGGCTAGCGCTCTACAATGAGCAGTTCTTC. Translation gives CASGLGLALYNEQFF.